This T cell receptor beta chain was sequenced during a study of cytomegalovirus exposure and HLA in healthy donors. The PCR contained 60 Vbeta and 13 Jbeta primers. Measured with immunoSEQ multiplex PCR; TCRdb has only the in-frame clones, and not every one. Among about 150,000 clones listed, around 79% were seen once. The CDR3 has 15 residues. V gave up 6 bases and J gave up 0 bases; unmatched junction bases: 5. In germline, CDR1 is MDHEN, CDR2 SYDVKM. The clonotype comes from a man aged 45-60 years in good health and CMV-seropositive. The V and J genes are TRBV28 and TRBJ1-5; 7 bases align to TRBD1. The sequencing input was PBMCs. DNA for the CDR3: TGTGCCAGCAGCCTGACAGGGAATAGCAATCAGCCCCAGCATTTT. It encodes CASSLTGNSNQPQHF.